The 19 T cell receptor beta chains presented below share a single source sample, sequenced in a study of shared clonotypes between healthy human individuals. The data were produced by immunoSEQ multiplex PCR, yet TCRdb's version contains in-frame clones alone and is incomplete. The table has about 1.1 million clones, around 77% seen once; the top ten hold more than 0.85%. Sequences were obtained from memory CD4+ T cells from PBMCs. As for subset: CD45RA-negative fraction. These receptors were obtained from a man aged 18-30 years in good health. Some clones in this sample may be carry-over from other donors' samples.

V and J are TRBV2 and TRBJ1-2; 9 bases agree with TRBD1. Germline V gene lookup returns CDR1 SNHLY and CDR2 FYNNEI. CDR3 length: 15 amino acids. The V segment lost 5 bases and the J segment 8 bases; nucleotides outside the gene matches: 12. The CDR3 nucleotides are TGTGCCAGCAGTCCGACTGGGGGGACAGGGTCCGGCTACACCTTC. As protein: CASSPTGGTGSGYTF.

V is TRBV10-2 and J is TRBJ2-6; the match to TRBD1 covers 9 bases. V gave up 8 bases and J gave up 3 bases; unmatched junction bases: 8. The length of the CDR3 is 16 residues. CDR1 and CDR2 from the germline V gene are WSHSY and SAAADI. CDR3 sequence: CASRDREDYGANVLTF. The CDR3 DNA follows: TGCGCCAGCCGGGACAGGGAAGATTATGGGGCCAACGTCCTGACTTTC.

The rearrangement joins TRBV9 to TRBJ2-1, with a tentative D call TRBD2 (5 bases). Trimming stripped 3 bases from V and 4 bases from J, with 14 bases between. CDR1 and CDR2 (germline): SGDLS, YYNGEE. The CDR3 runs 15 residues. CDR3 amino acids: CASSAGLNLYNEQFF. Here the CDR3 DNA reads TGTGCCAGCAGCGCAGGACTCAATCTTTACAATGAGCAGTTCTTC.

The gene calls are TRBV15 and TRBJ1-2; D may be TRBD1 (6 bases). The ends were cut back, 6 bases at V and 5 bases at J, with 13 bases in the middle. The CDR3 contains 13 residues. Germline V CDR1 and CDR2: LNHNV, YYDKDF (reference sequence). CDR3 in DNA: TGTGCCACCAGTGTGGGGGCGTTATATGGCTACACCTTC. Protein sequence: CATSVGALYGYTF.

About this clone: Distinct nucleotide sequences in the sample also encode this CDR3. This chain joins TRBV9 and TRBJ1-1; D ambiguous. The CDR3 sequence is 14 residues long. V was clipped by 0 bases and J by 1 base, with 7 bases between them. Germline CDR1 and CDR2: SGDLS and YYNGEE. Here the CDR3 DNA reads TGTGCCAGCAGCGTAGGTGGGCGGAACACTGAAGCTTTCTTT. Translating gives CASSVGGRNTEAFF.

The chain joins TRBV15 to TRBJ1-2; tentative D call: TRBD1 (5 bases). This CDR3 is built from 13 residues. Germline-derived CDR1 and CDR2 are LNHNV and YYDKDF (reference sequence). The V end lost 3 bases, the J end lost 4 bases, and 9 bases lay between the germline ends. The CDR3 DNA reads TGTGCCACCAGCAGCCAGGGTAGCTATGGCTACACCTTC. Its protein is CATSSQGSYGYTF.

The chain employs TRBV11-1 and TRBJ2-3, with 7 bases aligning to TRBD1. From germline, CDR1 is SGHAT and CDR2 FQDESV (reference sequence). This CDR3 spans 15 amino acids. Trimming cost V 1 base and J 3 bases; bases outside gene matches: 4. The CDR3 DNA is TGTGCCAGCAGCTTAGACAGGGGTCCTACAGATACGCAGTATTTT. This sequence encodes CASSLDRGPTDTQYF.

The chain couples TRBV11-3 to TRBJ1-5; a weak D match, TRBD1 (5 bases). The CDR3 covers 17 residues. Germline CDR1 and CDR2: SGHNT and YENEEA. Between the trimmed V and J ends, which lost 0 bases and 3 bases, there was a span of 15 bases. The CDR3 sequence is CASSLDPAGLDNQPQHF. The CDR3 DNA sequence: TGTGCCAGCAGCTTAGATCCGGCAGGGCTGGACAATCAGCCCCAGCATTTT. The full variable domain, with the rest looked up from reference TRBV11-3 and TRBJ1-5, is EAGVVQSPRYKIIEKKQPVAFWCNPISGHNTLYWYLQNLGQGPELLIRYENEEAVDDSQLPKDRFSAERLKGVDSTLKIQPAELGDSAVYLCASSLDPAGLDNQPQHFGDGTRLSIL.

The chain is built from TRBV7-2 and TRBJ2-7, with 11 bases matching TRBD1. The CDR3 sequence is 15 residues long. V was clipped by 2 bases and J by 2 bases; unmatched bases: 2. Germline CDR1 is SGHTA and CDR2 is FQGNSA. The CDR3 region has the DNA TGTGCCAGCAGCTTAATGGGACAGGGGGCCTACGAGCAGTACTTC. It translates to CASSLMGQGAYEQYF.

This chain connects TRBV7-2 to TRBJ2-7; D possibly matches TRBD1 or TRBD2 (5 bases each). The CDR3 has 14 amino acids. With 5 bases removed from V and 6 bases from J, the gap between germline ends came to 17 bases. CDR1 and CDR2 from the germline V gene are SGHTA and FQGNSA. CDR3 sequence reads: CASSVQGRDGEQYF. In DNA form, the CDR3 reads TGTGCCAGCAGCGTACAAGGCAGGGACGGCGAGCAGTACTTC.

This clone was picked up many times. Other DNA sequences of this sample code for an identical CDR3. The chain uses TRBV11-2 and TRBJ1-2; 9 bases fit TRBD1. Germline CDR1 is SGHAT and CDR2 is FQNNGV. This CDR3 spans 14 amino acids. The junction had 6 bases not matched to a gene; V was cut back by 2 bases and J by 8 bases. CDR3 residues: CASSLHRTGDGYTF. The CDR3 DNA follows: TGTGCCAGCAGCTTACACCGGACAGGGGACGGCTACACCTTC.

To note about this clone: The same CDR3 can be traced to other DNA sequences in this sample. The gene calls are TRBV4-1 and TRBJ1-2, with a weak D call TRBD1 (6 bases). Germline CDR1 is MGHRA and CDR2 is YSYEKL. Trimming removed 0 bases from V and 2 bases from J, with 10 bases in between. The CDR3 sequence is 15 residues long. CDR3: CASSQDLGQNYGYTF. For the CDR3, the DNA is TGCGCCAGCAGCCAAGATTTGGGACAAAACTATGGCTACACCTTC.

In this sample, this clone turned up a few times. V is TRBV19 and J is TRBJ1-5, with no clear D. This CDR3 has 14 amino acids. The germline gives CDR1 LNHDA, CDR2 SQIVND (reference sequence). Trimming took off 3 bases at V and 0 bases at J, with 6 bases between the two ends. CDR3 DNA sequence: TGTGCCAGTAGTATCTTCGCTAGCAATCAGCCCCAGCATTTT. Its protein is CASSIFASNQPQHF.

The chain carries TRBV2 and TRBJ2-7; 8 positions match TRBD1. The CDR3 consists of 13 residues. V was pared by 8 bases and J by 7 bases, with 10 bases of the junction left unmatched. In germline, CDR1 is SNHLY, CDR2 FYNNEI. The CDR3 coding sequence is TGTGCCAGCGGTGCGGACAGGGAGCAAGAGCAGTACTTC. Its protein product is CASGADREQEQYF.

This clone was observed a handful of times. The chain recombines TRBV7-9 with TRBJ1-3, with no clear D. The CDR3 has 13 amino acids. The V end was cut by 5 bases, the J end by 2 bases, with 7 bases between. CDR1 is SEHNR and CDR2 is FQNEAQ in the germline V gene (reference sequence). CDR3 bases: TGTGCCAGCAGCCCCACTACTGGAAACACCATATATTTT. Protein sequence: CASSPTTGNTIYF.

This clone was seen more than once but under ten times. The CDR3, as DNA: TGTGCCATCAGTGGTCAGGGGAGGTCTGGGGCCAACGTCCTGACTTTC. It is translated as CAISGQGRSGANVLTF. The genes are TRBV10-3 and TRBJ2-6; D is possibly TRBD1 or TRBD2 (6 bases each). With 4 bases removed from V and 1 base from J, the gap between germline ends came to 11 bases. The CDR3 loop spans 16 amino acids. Germline lookup yields CDR1 ENHRY and CDR2 SYGVKD.

V gene TRBV5-1 combines with J gene TRBJ1-1; D not resolved. V gave up 2 bases and J gave up 1 base, with 9 bases separating them. Germline V gene sequence: CDR1 SGHRS, CDR2 YFSETQ. This CDR3 spans 14 amino acids. Here the CDR3 reads CASSFAKSNTEAFF. CDR3 DNA sequence: TGCGCCAGCAGCTTTGCCAAATCGAACACTGAAGCTTTCTTT. Looking up the rest from reference TRBV5-1 and TRBJ1-1 gives the full variable domain: KAGVTQTPRYLIKTRGQQVTLSCSPISGHRSVSWYQQTPGQGLQFLFEYFSETQRNKGNFPGRFSGRQFSNSRSEMNVSTLELGDSALYLCASSFAKSNTEAFFGQGTRLTVV.

Only a few counts were recorded for this clone. This rearrangement joins TRBV29-1 to TRBJ1-5; the D gene is possibly TRBD1 (5 bases). Germline V gene lookup returns CDR1 SQVTM and CDR2 ANQGSEA. This CDR3 is 13 amino acids long. V gave up 4 bases and J gave up 5 bases, with 12 bases separating them. The CDR3 protein is CSVAQGWDQPQHF. The CDR3 DNA sequence: TGCAGCGTTGCGCAGGGCTGGGATCAGCCCCAGCATTTT.

The chain uses TRBV29-1 and TRBJ1-2, with D perhaps matching TRBD1 (6 bases). The ends were cut back, 6 bases at V and 0 bases at J, with 11 bases in the middle. The germline V gene encodes CDR1 SQVTM and CDR2 ANQGSEA. CDR3 length: 13 amino acids. CDR3 in DNA: TGCAGCGTGTGGACAGTAGCTAACTATGGCTACACCTTC. Protein product: CSVWTVANYGYTF.